Following are 5 T cell receptor beta chains from one sample sequenced in a study of glioma-infiltrating T cells. The iRepertoire nested amplicon-rescue multiplex PCR amplified TCR alpha and beta CDR3s from RNA. TCRdb recomputed calls from the multiplex PCR reads with MiXCR, one row per CDR3 protein. The data contain about 110,000 distinct CDR3 sequences, 25% to 30% of them seen just once; the ten biggest clones take up roughly a third. The sequencing sample was made of glioma tissue, nonneoplastic brain tissue, or PBMCs (not recorded which). Source of these receptors: a human donor with low-grade glioma or glioblastoma, undergoing nonglioma brain surgery, or in good health (not recorded which).

This clonotype was found many times. This sequence joins TRBV7-9 and TRBJ2-7; no firm D call. Between the trimmed V and J ends, which lost 1 base and 3 bases, there was a span of 4 bases. This CDR3 is 12 amino acids long. Germline assignment: CDR1 SEHNR and CDR2 FQNEAQ (reference sequence). CDR3 loop: CASSLEVYEQYF. DNA of the CDR3: TGTGCCAGCAGCTTAGAAGTCTACGAGCAGTACTTC.

This clonotype turned up a few times. This may stem from a read error, because a much larger clone lies one nucleotide away. This chain joins TRBV20-1 and TRBJ2-3; 14 bases match TRBD2. The germline V gene has CDR1 DFQATT and CDR2 SNEGSKA (reference sequence). There are 15 residues in the CDR3. J lost 6 bases, V lost 6 bases, and 8 bases had no gene match. In DNA, the CDR3 is TGCAGTGCCCCCGCGACTAGCGGGAGGGAGGATACGCAGTATTTT. This translates into CSAPATSGREDTQYF.

This clonotype was observed many times. The gene calls are TRBV20-1 and TRBJ1-4, with TRBD1 matching 9 bases. The CDR3 totals 19 residues. V dropped 0 bases and J dropped 0; count of bases not matched to a gene: 11. Germline lookup yields CDR1 DFQATT and CDR2 SNEGSKA (reference sequence). As DNA, the CDR3 is TGCAGTGCTAGAGATCCCGGGACAGGGTTGGTGGCAACTAATGAAAAACTGTTTTTT. This encodes CSARDPGTGLVATNEKLFF.

This clonotype appeared a few times. The chain couples TRBV7-9 to TRBJ2-1; weak D call: TRBD1 (6 bases). Trimming stripped 2 bases from V and 0 bases from J, with 20 bases between. The CDR3 extends over 19 amino acids. CDR1 is SEHNR, CDR2 FQNEAQ, per germline (reference sequence). The CDR3 here is CASSLSLIGQSSSYNEQFF. Here the CDR3 DNA reads TGTGCCAGCAGCTTAAGCTTAATCGGACAGTCCAGCTCCTACAATGAGCAGTTCTTC.

This chain joins TRBV29-1 and TRBJ1-2, with TRBD1 matching 7 bases. V gave up 7 bases and J gave up 9 bases; unmatched junction bases: 14. CDR3 length: 13 residues. Germline CDR1 and CDR2: SQVTM and ANQGSEA. This chain's CDR3 is CSGSTGTEKSYTF. CDR3 nucleotide sequence: TGCAGCGGTTCCACCGGGACAGAGAAGAGCTACACCTTC. Variable domain in full (rest from reference TRBV29-1 and TRBJ1-2): SAVISQKPSRDICQRGTSLTIQCQVDSQVTMMFWYRQQPGQSLTLIATANQGSEATYESGFVIDKFPISRPNLTFSTLTVSNMSPEDSSIYLCSGSTGTEKSYTFGSGTRLTVV.